The 7 T cell receptor beta chains below come from one sample, sequenced in a study of T cell responses to AZD1222 COVID-19 vaccine. TCRdb's copy holds only in-frame clones and misses some; the assay was immunoSEQ multiplex PCR. Among more than 100,000 clones listed, about nine tenths were seen once. The material sequenced was peripheral blood, taken on day 0 of AZD1222 vaccination. The receptors were gathered from an adult in good health.

The chain has TRBV27 and TRBJ1-4; D may be TRBD1 (5 bases). The CDR3 has 15 amino acids. V was pared by 1 base and J by 4 bases, with 10 bases between. Looked up from germline, CDR1 is MNHEY and CDR2 is SMNVEV (reference sequence). CDR3 amino acids: CASSLWDPGNEKLFF. CDR3 DNA sequence: TGTGCCAGCAGTTTATGGGACCCGGGTAATGAAAAACTGTTTTTT.

This clone was found once. The chain has TRBV4-3 and TRBJ1-2, with unresolved D. V was pared by 0 bases and J by 8 bases, with 10 bases between. Per germline, CDR1 LGHNA and CDR2 YSLEER. There are 13 residues in the CDR3. The CDR3 region is CASSQDRSQGYTF. Written as DNA, the CDR3 is TGCGCCAGCAGCCAAGACCGCAGCCAGGGCTACACCTTC.

CDR3 loop: CASRQPGTVDEQYF. CDR3 DNA: TGTGCCAGCAGGCAACCCGGGACAGTCGACGAGCAGTACTTC. This rearrangement joins TRBV27 to TRBJ2-7, with 7 bases lining up with TRBD1. CDR3 length: 14 residues. CDR1 and CDR2 from the germline V gene are MNHEY and SMNVEV (reference sequence). V shed 6 bases and J 5 bases; nucleotides not matched to a gene: 10.

This chain uses TRBV6-4 with TRBJ1-5; the match to TRBD1 covers 7 bases. CDR3 length equals 15 residues. The J segment lost 0 bases and the V segment lost 8 bases, leaving 7 bases of the junction unmatched. CDR1 MRHNA and CDR2 SNTAGT come from the germline V gene. For the CDR3, the DNA is TGTGCCAGCGGGACAGACGGACCTAGCAATCAGCCCCAGCATTTT. Its translation: CASGTDGPSNQPQHF.

The gene calls are TRBV14 and TRBJ2-7, with D possibly matching TRBD2 (8 bases). This CDR3 spans 17 amino acids. Germline V gene lookup returns CDR1 SGHDN and CDR2 FVKESK. Between the trimmed V and J ends, which lost 3 bases and 4 bases, there was a span of 22 bases. The CDR3 spells CASSHPGGAGVSYEQYF. Here the CDR3 DNA reads TGTGCCAGCAGCCACCCAGGGGGAGCGGGAGTCTCGTACGAGCAGTACTTC.

The chain uses TRBV28 and TRBJ2-7; possible D gene TRBD2, 8 bases. Trimming took 5 bases from V and 5 from J, leaving 25 bases between them. The length of the CDR3 is 17 residues. Germline-derived CDR1 and CDR2 are MDHEN and SYDVKM. CDR3 nucleotide sequence: TGTGCCAGCAGTACAGGGGAGTTCTGGCGGGAGGAGAACGAGCAGTACTTC. Protein product: CASSTGEFWREENEQYF.

V gene TRBV6-5 combines with J gene TRBJ1-1; D gene uncertain. The V gene's germline CDR1 is MNHEY and CDR2 SVGAGI. V was trimmed by 2 bases and J by 5 bases, leaving 9 bases between them. The CDR3 totals 13 residues. The CDR3 DNA follows: TGTGCCAGCAGTTACACGTCGGGAACTGAAGCTTTCTTT. As protein: CASSYTSGTEAFF.